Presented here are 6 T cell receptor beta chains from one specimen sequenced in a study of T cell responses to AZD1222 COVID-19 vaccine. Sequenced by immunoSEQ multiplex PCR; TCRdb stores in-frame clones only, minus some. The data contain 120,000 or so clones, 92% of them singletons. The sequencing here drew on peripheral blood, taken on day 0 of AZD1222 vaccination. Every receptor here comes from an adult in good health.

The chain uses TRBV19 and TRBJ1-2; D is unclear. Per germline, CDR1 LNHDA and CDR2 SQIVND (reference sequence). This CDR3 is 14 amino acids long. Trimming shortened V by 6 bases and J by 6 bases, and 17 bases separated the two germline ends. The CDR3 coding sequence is TGTGCCAGTAGGACTTCGGGTGAGGGCCATGGCTACACCTTC. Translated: CASRTSGEGHGYTF.

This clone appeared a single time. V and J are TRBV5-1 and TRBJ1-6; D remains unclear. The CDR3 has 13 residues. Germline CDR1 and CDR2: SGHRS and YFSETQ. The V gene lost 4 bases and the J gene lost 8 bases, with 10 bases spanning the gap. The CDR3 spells CASSPGADSPLHF. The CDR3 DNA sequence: TGCGCCAGCAGCCCGGGCGCGGATTCACCCCTCCACTTT. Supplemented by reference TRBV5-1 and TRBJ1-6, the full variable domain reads KAGVTQTPRYLIKTRGQQVTLSCSPISGHRSVSWYQQTPGQGLQFLFEYFSETQRNKGNFPGRFSGRQFSNSRSEMNVSTLELGDSALYLCASSPGADSPLHFGNGTRLTVT.

This CDR3 reads CASSLVGLGGAGEKLFF. CDR3 nucleotide sequence: TGTGCCAGCAGCTTAGTGGGATTAGGAGGGGCGGGTGAAAAACTGTTTTTT. The chain recombines TRBV7-2 with TRBJ1-4; weak D call: TRBD1 (5 bases). Deletions cut 1 base from V and 7 bases from J, with 19 bases between. This CDR3 has 17 amino acids. The germline gives CDR1 SGHTA, CDR2 FQGNSA.

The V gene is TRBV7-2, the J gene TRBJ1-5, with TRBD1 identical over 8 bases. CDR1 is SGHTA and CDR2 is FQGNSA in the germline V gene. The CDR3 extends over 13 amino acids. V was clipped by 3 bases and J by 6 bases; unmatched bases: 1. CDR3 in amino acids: CASSLTGVQPQHF. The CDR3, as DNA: TGTGCCAGCAGCTTGACAGGGGTTCAGCCCCAGCATTTT.

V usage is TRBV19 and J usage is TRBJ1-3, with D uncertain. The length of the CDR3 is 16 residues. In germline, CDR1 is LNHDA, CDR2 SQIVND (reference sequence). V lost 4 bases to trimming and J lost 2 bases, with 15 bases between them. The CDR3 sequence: CASSTRPGMTGNTIYF. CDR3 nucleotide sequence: TGTGCCAGTAGTACGCGCCCGGGTATGACTGGAAACACCATATATTTT.

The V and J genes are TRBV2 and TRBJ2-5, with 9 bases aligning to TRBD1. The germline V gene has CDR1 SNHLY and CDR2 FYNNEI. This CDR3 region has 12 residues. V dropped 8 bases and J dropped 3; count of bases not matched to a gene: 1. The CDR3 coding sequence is TGTGCCAGCGGGACAGGGAAAGAGACCCAGTACTTC. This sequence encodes CASGTGKETQYF.